This T cell receptor beta chain was identified during a study of blood T cells in healthy people across ages. With 1 base removed from V and 4 bases from J, the gap between germline ends came to 15 bases. CDR1 and CDR2 (germline): LNHNV, YYDKDF (reference sequence). The CDR3 spans 16 residues. Primers used in a second PCR of about 6 to 11 cycles were a sample-barcoded 5' primer and a J-beta primer mix. TCRdb re-called the 5' RACE reads through MiXCR, storing one row per CDR3 protein. The sample holds about 930,000 distinct CDR3 sequences, about 28% seen once. The sample also formed part of further work on T cells of mothers and their children. From that paper: All RNA that had been extracted was used for cDNA synthesis at roughly 1.4 ug per 15 ul. Each child contributed some 3 million TCR beta CDR3 reads, while each mother contributed over 9 million. Researchers report slightly higher, though non-significant, overlap in related mother-child pairs than in unrelated pairs.

The clonotype comes from a woman aged 40 to 50 in good health. Source material: blood. The chain carries TRBV15 and TRBJ2-3; D unclear. CDR3: CATSRVFPQSADTQYF. The CDR3 nucleotides are TGTGCCACCAGCAGAGTCTTCCCACAGAGCGCAGATACGCAGTATTTT.